This TCR beta chain is from a study of HIV-infected patients and healthy controls. Reverse transcription used around 500 ng RNA and constant-region primers for alpha and beta. Separate chain-specific third strand synthesis with multiplexing indices produced the alpha and beta libraries. TCRdb analysed the 5' RACE reads with MiXCR anew, one entry per CDR3 protein. The sample lists over 10,000 distinct CDR3 sequences; 5% to 5.5% were seen once. Relative to its sample, this clonotype is medium-sized. Its specificity is unknown. Whole blood was used without fractionation, so all unsorted peripheral T cells were included. The junction had 12 bases not matched to a gene; V was cut back by 5 bases and J by 8 bases. The CDR3 runs 17 residues. CDR1 is SGHAT and CDR2 is FQNNGV in the germline V gene. Study-wide points: During therapy, HIV-associated CDR3s fell significantly in frequency, while CMV-associated CDR3s did not change significantly.

This sequence joins TRBV11-2 and TRBJ2-1; 13 nucleotides match TRBD2. This receptor was identified in an adult in good health. Input material: blood. The CDR3 DNA sequence: TGTGCCAGCAGCATCGGGACTAGCGGGACCTTTGGGCATGAGCAGTTCTTC. Protein sequence: CASSIGTSGTFGHEQFF.